This T cell receptor (beta chain) was found in a study of blood T cells in healthy people across ages (dated by TCRdb to between 2015 and 2016). Context from the whole study: In model experiments, template switching captured about one uniquely barcoded TCR beta cDNA molecule for every two T cells. The study measured age-related changes in TCR beta repertoire diversity using deep sequencing normalized with unique cDNA molecular identifiers. Four age groups were formed from the donors: young (average roughly 15 years), middle-aged (more than 35), aged (under 70) and long-lived (about 80). To avoid experimental bias, donors of different ages were randomly spread across the sequencing lanes. The study analyzed two additional independent replicas of 1 million unique cDNA reads from the same blood draw for two donors, one aged 18 to 29 and one aged 80 or older. Broad study findings and their caveats: Estimates of total diversity from one million sequenced T cells were regarded as lower bounds and underestimates. Observed TCR beta diversity correlated strongly with the percentage of naive T cells measured by flow cytometry. Because the CMV infection status of the donors was unknown, age-related changes in expanded clonotypes may potentially have been confounded. Observed TCR beta diversity per million T cells fell roughly linearly with age, and a significant reduction was already apparent by age around 40. Because profiling used bulk unsorted PBMCs, naive and antigen-experienced compartments could not be compared conclusively. The long-lived group showed more naive CD4+ T cells, fewer expanded clones and increased TCR diversity than the aged group, suggesting age selection.

A remark on this clonotype: Its antigen is currently not known. Per-base qualities were not stored, and no clone one base away is much larger.

Donors were 39 systemically healthy Caucasian individuals from Russia aged about 6 to 100 years. About 9.8 milliliters of peripheral blood were drawn from each donor into EDTA-treated Vacutainer tubes. PBMCs were isolated by Ficoll-Paque density-gradient centrifugation, with at least 6 million obtained per sample. Total RNA, at least 6 micrograms per sample, was extracted from PBMCs with Trizol reagent. Naive CD45RAhigh/CD27high T cell percentages were measured by flow cytometry on a PBMC aliquot from every donor. Including the terminal cysteine and phenylalanine, the CDR3 comprises 13 residues. Kept here is only the CDR3 DNA, which spans 39 bases and is read in frame from base 1. The V and J ends are trimmed by 6 bases and 5 bases, leaving 11 bases between them. The germline V gene encodes CDR1 MNHEY and CDR2 SVGAGI. Library preparation employed 5' RACE. Sequencing was performed on an Illumina HiSeq 2500. The second PCR ran for about 6 to 12 cycles and used a J-beta primer mix along with a sample-barcoded 5' primer. A template-switch 5' adaptor carrying 12 random nucleotides introduced a unique molecular identifier onto each TCR beta cDNA molecule. Each sample yielded at least 2.5 million CDR3-containing paired-end reads. First-strand cDNA was synthesized from all RNA with the Mint cDNA synthesis kit, primed by a TRBC-specific oligonucleotide. After uracil-DNA glycosylase treatment, a first 18-cycle PCR used universal primers M1SS and BC2_uni_R on all cDNA. The authors' pipeline ran thus. Normalization of each sample was performed by random selection of 1 million high-quality reads, each carrying a distinct molecular identifier. Reads with shared molecular identifiers were discarded instead of being binned into consensus sequences. CDR3 identification, clonotype clustering and error correction used MiTCR with a Q25 quality threshold and the strictest error-elimination algorithm. A nonparametric unseen species model with Euler transformation was used to estimate a lower bound on total TCR beta diversity. TCRdb trimmed public reads at Q25 via fastp, called clones via MiXCR and kept in-frame beta chains. Each CDR3 protein gets just one entry, which takes the most common genes and DNA from the rows behind it. TCRdb, not the authors, supplied the V and J calls. Present in this sample are about 2 million distinct CDR3 sequences, about 50% of which were seen just once. Clones ranked in the top ten supply around 2.1% of the sample.

The specimen sequenced was blood. The sequence links TRBV6-5 to TRBJ1-5, and perhaps TRBD1 as D gene, on 5 matching bases. This TCR came from a woman aged 40 to 49 in good health. CDR3 protein: CASSGGFHQPQHF. The nucleotide sequence is given as TGTGCCAGCAGCGGGGGATTCCATCAGCCCCAGCATTTT.